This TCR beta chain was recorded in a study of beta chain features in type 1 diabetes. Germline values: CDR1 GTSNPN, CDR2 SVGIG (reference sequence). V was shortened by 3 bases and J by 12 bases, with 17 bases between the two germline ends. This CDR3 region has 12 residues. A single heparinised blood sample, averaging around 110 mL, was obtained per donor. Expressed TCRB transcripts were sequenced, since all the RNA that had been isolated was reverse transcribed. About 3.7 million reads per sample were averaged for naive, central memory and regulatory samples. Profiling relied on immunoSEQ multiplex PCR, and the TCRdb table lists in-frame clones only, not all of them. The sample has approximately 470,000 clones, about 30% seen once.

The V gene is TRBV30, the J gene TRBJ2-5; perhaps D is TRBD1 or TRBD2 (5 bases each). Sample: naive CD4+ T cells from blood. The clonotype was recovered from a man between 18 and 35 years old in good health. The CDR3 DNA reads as TGTGCCTGGAGCCTAAGGGACCAGGCCAAGTACTTC. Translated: CAWSLRDQAKYF. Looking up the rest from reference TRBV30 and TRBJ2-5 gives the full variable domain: SQTIHQWPATLVQPVGSPLSLECTVEGTSNPNLYWYRQAAGRGLQLLFYSVGIGQISSEVPQNLSASRPQDRQFILSSKKLLLSDSGFYLCAWSLRDQAKYFGPGTRLLVL.